These 18 T cell receptor beta chains came from one sample sequenced in a study of beta chain features in type 1 diabetes (dated by TCRdb to the late 2010s). The library was prepared using the immunoSEQ multiplex PCR assay. The entire amount of isolated RNA was reverse transcribed using the High Capacity cDNA Reverse Transcription Kit, so the sequenced TCRB transcripts were expressed ones. TCRdb provides this immuneACCESS table in a form limited to in-frame rearrangements. Some clones are lacking; in checked studies, under half of them reflect an unresolved V gene, and why the rest are absent is not known. This sample is represented by 900,000 or so clones; about a sixth of them were singletons. The leading ten clones occupy around 0.02% of the sample. Sequenced material: naive CD4+ T cells from blood. This sample's cell subset or site label indicates: true naive CD4+ T cells. The source is a woman in her late teens or twenties in good health.

This clone has a handful of counts. In the same sample, other DNA sequences code for this CDR3. The V call is TRBV7-3, the J call TRBJ2-3, with D hard to call. Trimming left V 4 bases short and J 6 bases short, with 11 bases between. Per the germline V gene, CDR1 is SGHTA and CDR2 is FQGTGA. The CDR3 is 13 amino acids. Here the CDR3 DNA reads TGTGCCAGCAGCTCGACCCCGGGCGATACGCAGTATTTT. Protein sequence: CASSSTPGDTQYF.

This clone was recorded a few times. J is TRBJ1-5 and V is TRBV27, with no clear D. The CDR3 length is 17 residues. Trimming removed 2 bases from V and 2 bases from J, with 16 bases in between. CDR1 is MNHEY and CDR2 is SMNVEV in the germline V gene (reference sequence). For the CDR3, the DNA is TGTGCCAGCAGTTTACGGGCGCAGCCCATAGGCAATCAGCCCCAGCATTTT. Residues: CASSLRAQPIGNQPQHF.

This clone was detected only a few times. The J gene is TRBJ2-7, the V gene TRBV6-1; D ambiguous. The CDR3 is 11 residues long. With 1 base removed from V and 6 bases from J, the gap between germline ends came to 4 bases. The germline CDR1 and CDR2 sequences are MNHNS and SASEGT. The CDR3 DNA sequence: TGTGCCAGCAGTGAAGTTGGCGAGCAGTACTTC. The encoded protein is CASSEVGEQYF.

This clone was counted between two and nine times. The chain has TRBV6-8 and TRBJ2-2; the match to TRBD2 covers 10 bases. Germline lookup yields CDR1 MNHGY and CDR2 SAAAGT. The V gene end was trimmed by 2 bases and the J gene end by 8 bases; junction bases not matched to a gene: 14. The CDR3 is 18 amino acids. The CDR3 sequence is CASSYMRTSGKGIGELFF. CDR3 DNA: TGTGCCAGCAGTTACATGCGTACTAGCGGGAAGGGAATTGGGGAGCTGTTTTTT.

This clone turned up a few times. The J gene is TRBJ2-7, the V gene TRBV19; no reliable D call. The V gene lost 3 bases and the J gene lost 6 bases, with 6 bases spanning the gap. Germline V gene sequence: CDR1 LNHDA, CDR2 SQIVND (reference sequence). This CDR3 has 11 amino acids. As DNA, the CDR3 is TGTGCCAGTAGTATGGGGTTCGAGCAGTACTTC. Residues: CASSMGFEQYF.

The rearrangement uses TRBV29-1 and TRBJ2-7; D not resolved. The CDR3 is made up of 12 amino acids. The germline CDR1 and CDR2 sequences are SQVTM and ANQGSEA. V was cut by 0 bases and J by 6 bases, with 9 bases left in between. Here the CDR3 DNA reads TGCAGCGTTGAAGATGTCGGTCCCGAGCAGTACTTC. Amino acids: CSVEDVGPEQYF.

V usage is TRBV18 and J usage is TRBJ2-1; the D gene is possibly TRBD1 (6 bases). Germline V lookup: CDR1 KGHSH, CDR2 LQKENI. Deletions cut 2 bases from V and 7 bases from J, with 9 bases between. The CDR3 totals 13 residues. In DNA, the CDR3 is TGTGCCAGCTCACCAAGGGACACAAATGAGCAGTTCTTC. It translates to CASSPRDTNEQFF.

This clone was seen a few times. The chain links TRBV27 to TRBJ2-1; 10 nucleotides match TRBD2. The CDR3 loop spans 14 amino acids. The ends lost 6 bases at V and 4 bases at J; junction bases unmatched: 3. Germline CDR1 reads MNHEY; CDR2 reads SMNVEV (reference sequence). In nucleotides, the CDR3 is TGTGCCAGCAGCGGACTAGCGGAGTACAATGAGCAGTTCTTC. Protein: CASSGLAEYNEQFF.

The V call is TRBV18, the J call TRBJ2-7, with a tentative D call TRBD2 (6 bases). V lost 5 bases and J lost 2, with 13 bases in between. Germline V gene lookup returns CDR1 KGHSH and CDR2 LQKENI. The CDR3 extends over 14 amino acids. In DNA, the CDR3 is TGTGCCAGCTCAGATGGGGCGGGGACCTACGAGCAGTACTTC. As protein: CASSDGAGTYEQYF.

The chain uses TRBV5-1 and TRBJ2-3; weak D call: TRBD2 (6 bases). CDR3 length equals 17 residues. Trimming removed 0 bases at V and 0 bases at J, with 14 bases between. Germline CDR1 is SGHRS and CDR2 is YFSETQ. In DNA form, the CDR3 reads TGCGCCAGCAGCTTGGAGGGGACTTATAGAAGCACAGATACGCAGTATTTT. It codes for CASSLEGTYRSTDTQYF.

The CDR3 coding sequence is TGTGCCAGCAGCTTACAGGGACGCGAGCAGTTCTTC. Translated, it gives CASSLQGREQFF. This chain uses TRBV7-2 with TRBJ2-1, with D perhaps TRBD1 or TRBD2 (5 bases each). V was shortened by 2 bases and J by 10 bases, with 9 bases between the two germline ends. CDR1 is SGHTA, CDR2 FQGNSA, per germline. This CDR3 contains 12 residues.

V gene TRBV5-6 combines with J gene TRBJ2-6; D remains ambiguous. Per the germline V gene, CDR1 is SGHDT and CDR2 is YYEEEE. The CDR3 contains 15 residues. Trimming pared 2 bases from V and 0 bases from J, leaving 6 bases between. CDR3 residues: CASSFIGSGANVLTF. The CDR3 DNA follows: TGTGCCAGCAGCTTCATAGGCTCTGGGGCCAACGTCCTGACTTTC.

J is TRBJ2-7 and V is TRBV7-2; no definite D call. The CDR3 totals 11 residues. V lost 2 bases and J 8 bases, leaving 7 bases between the germline ends. Germline loops: CDR1 SGHTA, CDR2 FQGNSA. The CDR3 loop is CASSLREKQYF. The DNA of the CDR3 is TGTGCCAGCAGCTTACGCGAGAAGCAGTACTTC.

This clone was counted only a few times. The V and J genes are TRBV9 and TRBJ2-5; 7 nucleotides line up with TRBD1. The CDR3 runs 15 residues. J was trimmed by 4 bases and V by 0 bases; bases with no gene match: 6. CDR1 SGDLS and CDR2 YYNGEE come from the germline V gene. Here the CDR3 reads CASSVGQGVGETQYF. The CDR3, as DNA: TGTGCCAGCAGCGTAGGCCAGGGGGTGGGAGAGACCCAGTACTTC.

This clone was seen a few times. The sample carries other DNA sequences with the same CDR3. CDR3 coding DNA: TGTGCCAGCAGCTTCGTGACAGGGTCAAATCAGCCCCAGCATTTT. It yields the protein CASSFVTGSNQPQHF. The rearrangement links TRBV7-2 to TRBJ1-5, with 7 positions matching TRBD1. CDR3 length equals 15 residues. V lost 3 bases and J lost 4; bases outside the gene matches: 6. CDR1 is SGHTA and CDR2 is FQGNSA in the germline V gene.

The gene calls are TRBV5-6 and TRBJ2-7; a possible D gene is TRBD2 (6 bases). Trimming cost V 4 bases and J 0 bases, with 17 bases left between them. CDR1 is SGHDT and CDR2 is YYEEEE in the germline V gene. CDR3 length: 16 amino acids. The CDR3 sequence is CASSHGREVGSYEQYF. The CDR3 DNA is TGTGCCAGCAGCCACGGTAGGGAGGTTGGCTCCTACGAGCAGTACTTC.

This clone was seen only a few times. The J gene is TRBJ1-5, the V gene TRBV28; TRBD1 is a possible D gene (5 bases). Germline V lookup: CDR1 MDHEN, CDR2 SYDVKM. V dropped 2 bases and J dropped 8 bases, with 13 bases sitting between them. CDR3 length: 14 amino acids. The CDR3 spells CASSLTQAVEPQHF. The CDR3 region has the DNA TGTGCCAGCAGTTTAACACAGGCGGTGGAGCCCCAGCATTTT.

V is TRBV19 and J is TRBJ2-4, with 7 bases identical to TRBD1. Per the germline V gene, CDR1 is LNHDA and CDR2 is SQIVND (reference sequence). CDR3 size: 17 residues. J was trimmed by 1 base and V by 4 bases; bases with no gene match: 10. The CDR3: CASSTPTGFGAKNIQYF. CDR3 nucleotides: TGTGCCAGTAGTACGCCGACAGGGTTTGGGGCCAAAAACATTCAGTACTTC.